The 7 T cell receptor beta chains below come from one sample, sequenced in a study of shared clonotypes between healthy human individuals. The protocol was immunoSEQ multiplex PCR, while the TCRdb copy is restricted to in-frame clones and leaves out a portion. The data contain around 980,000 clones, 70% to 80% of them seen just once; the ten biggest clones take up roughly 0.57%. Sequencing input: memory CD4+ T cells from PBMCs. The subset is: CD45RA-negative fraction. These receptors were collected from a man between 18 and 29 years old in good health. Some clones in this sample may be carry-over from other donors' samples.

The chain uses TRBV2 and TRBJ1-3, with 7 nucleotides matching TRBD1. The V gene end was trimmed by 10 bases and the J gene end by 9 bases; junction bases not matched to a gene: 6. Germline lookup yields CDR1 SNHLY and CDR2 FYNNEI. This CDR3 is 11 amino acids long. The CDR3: CATYRGGTIYF. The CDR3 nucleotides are TGTGCCACCTACAGGGGTGGCACCATATATTTT.

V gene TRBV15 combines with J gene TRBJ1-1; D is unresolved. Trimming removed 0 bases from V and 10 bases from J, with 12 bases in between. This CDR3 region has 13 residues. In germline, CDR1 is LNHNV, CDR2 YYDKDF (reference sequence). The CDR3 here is CATSREGVGGAFF. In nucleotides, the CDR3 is TGTGCCACCAGCAGAGAGGGCGTTGGTGGAGCTTTCTTT.

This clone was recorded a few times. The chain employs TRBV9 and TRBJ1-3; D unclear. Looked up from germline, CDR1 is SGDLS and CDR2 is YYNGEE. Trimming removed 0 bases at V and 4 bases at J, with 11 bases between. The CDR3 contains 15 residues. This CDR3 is CASSVGAFGGNTIYF. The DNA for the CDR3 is TGTGCCAGCAGCGTAGGGGCCTTCGGAGGAAACACCATATATTTT.

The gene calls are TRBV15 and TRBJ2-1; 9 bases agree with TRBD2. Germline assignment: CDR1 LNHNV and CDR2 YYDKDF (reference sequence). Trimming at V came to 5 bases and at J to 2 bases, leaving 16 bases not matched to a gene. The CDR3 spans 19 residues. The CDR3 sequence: CATSRWGGRLADTYNEQFF. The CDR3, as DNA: TGTGCCACCAGCCGCTGGGGGGGAAGACTAGCGGACACCTACAATGAGCAGTTCTTC.

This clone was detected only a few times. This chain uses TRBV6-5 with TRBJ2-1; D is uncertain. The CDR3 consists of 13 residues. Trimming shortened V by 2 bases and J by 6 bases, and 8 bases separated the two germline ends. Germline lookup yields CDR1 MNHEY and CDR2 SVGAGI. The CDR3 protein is CASSYGVFNEQFF. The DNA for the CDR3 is TGTGCCAGCAGTTACGGAGTTTTCAATGAGCAGTTCTTC.

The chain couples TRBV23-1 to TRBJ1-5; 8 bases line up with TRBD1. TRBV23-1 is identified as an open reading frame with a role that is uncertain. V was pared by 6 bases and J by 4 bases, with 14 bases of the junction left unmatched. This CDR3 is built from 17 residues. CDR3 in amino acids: CASRDRRDRILNQPQHF. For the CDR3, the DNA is TGCGCCAGCAGGGATAGACGGGACAGGATTCTGAATCAGCCCCAGCATTTT.

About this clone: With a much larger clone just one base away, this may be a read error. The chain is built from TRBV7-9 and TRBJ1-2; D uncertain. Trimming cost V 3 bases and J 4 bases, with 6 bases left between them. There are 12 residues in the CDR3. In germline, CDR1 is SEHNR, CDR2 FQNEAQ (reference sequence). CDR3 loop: CASSFSSYGYTF. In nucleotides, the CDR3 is TGTGCCAGCAGCTTTTCCAGCTATGGCTACACCTTC.